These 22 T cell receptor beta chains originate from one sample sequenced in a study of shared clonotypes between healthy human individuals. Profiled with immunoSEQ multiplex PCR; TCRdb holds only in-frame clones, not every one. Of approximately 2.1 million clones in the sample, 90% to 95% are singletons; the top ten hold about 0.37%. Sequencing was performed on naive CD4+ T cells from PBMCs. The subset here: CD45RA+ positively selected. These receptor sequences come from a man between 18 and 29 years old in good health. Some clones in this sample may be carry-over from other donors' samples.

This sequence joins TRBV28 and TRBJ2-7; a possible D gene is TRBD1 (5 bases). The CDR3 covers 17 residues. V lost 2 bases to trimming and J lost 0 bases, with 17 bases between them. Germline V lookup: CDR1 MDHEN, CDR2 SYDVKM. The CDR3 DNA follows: TGTGCCAGCAGTTTACTACAGGCACAAAGGAGCTCCTACGAGCAGTACTTC. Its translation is CASSLLQAQRSSYEQYF. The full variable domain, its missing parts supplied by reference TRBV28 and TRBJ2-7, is DVKVTQSSRYLVKRTGEKVFLECVQDMDHENMFWYRQDPGLGLRLIYFSYDVKMKEKGDIPEGYSVSREKKERFSLILESASTNQTSMYLCASSLLQAQRSSYEQYFGPGTRLTVT.

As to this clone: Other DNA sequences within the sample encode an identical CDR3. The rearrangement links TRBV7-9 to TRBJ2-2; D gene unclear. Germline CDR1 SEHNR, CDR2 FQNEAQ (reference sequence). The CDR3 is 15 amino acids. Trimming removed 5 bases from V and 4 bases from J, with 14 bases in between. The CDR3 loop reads CASSPPPGVTGELFF. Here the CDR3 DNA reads TGTGCCAGCAGCCCCCCACCTGGTGTCACCGGGGAGCTGTTTTTT.

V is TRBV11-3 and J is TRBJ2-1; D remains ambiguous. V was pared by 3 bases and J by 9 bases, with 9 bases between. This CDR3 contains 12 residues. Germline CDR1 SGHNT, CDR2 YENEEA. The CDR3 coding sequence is TGTGCCAGCAGCTTTTGGTCCAGTGAGCAGTTCTTC. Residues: CASSFWSSEQFF.

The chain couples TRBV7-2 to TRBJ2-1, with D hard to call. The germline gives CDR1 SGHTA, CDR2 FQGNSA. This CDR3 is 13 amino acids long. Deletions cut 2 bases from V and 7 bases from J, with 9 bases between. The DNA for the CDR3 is TGTGCCAGCAGCTTATTCGAGCTGAATGAGCAGTTCTTC. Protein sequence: CASSLFELNEQFF.

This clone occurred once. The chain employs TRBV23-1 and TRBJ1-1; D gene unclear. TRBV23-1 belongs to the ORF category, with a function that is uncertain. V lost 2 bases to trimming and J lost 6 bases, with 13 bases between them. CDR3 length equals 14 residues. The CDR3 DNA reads TGCGCCAGCAGTCAAAGGGTATGGGCCCCTGAAGCTTTCTTT. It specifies CASSQRVWAPEAFF.

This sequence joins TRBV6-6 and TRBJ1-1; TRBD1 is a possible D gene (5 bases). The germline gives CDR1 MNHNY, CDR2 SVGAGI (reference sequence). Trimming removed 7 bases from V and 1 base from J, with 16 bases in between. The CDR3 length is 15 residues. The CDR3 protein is CASMRGGHKNTEAFF. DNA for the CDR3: TGTGCCAGCATGCGGGGCGGACACAAGAACACTGAAGCTTTCTTT.

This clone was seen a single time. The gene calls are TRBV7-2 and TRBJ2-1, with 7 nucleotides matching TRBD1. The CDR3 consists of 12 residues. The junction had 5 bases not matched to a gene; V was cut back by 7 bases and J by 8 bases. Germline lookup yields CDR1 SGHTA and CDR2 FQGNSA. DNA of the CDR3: TGTGCCAGCACCTACAGGGGCGATGAGCAGTTCTTC. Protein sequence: CASTYRGDEQFF.

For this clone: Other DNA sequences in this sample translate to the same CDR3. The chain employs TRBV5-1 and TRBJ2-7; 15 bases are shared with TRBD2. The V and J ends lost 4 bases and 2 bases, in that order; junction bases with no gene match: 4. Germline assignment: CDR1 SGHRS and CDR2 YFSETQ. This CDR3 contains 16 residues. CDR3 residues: CASSPGLAGGPYEQYF. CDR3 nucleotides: TGCGCCAGCAGCCCTGGACTAGCGGGAGGGCCCTACGAGCAGTACTTC.

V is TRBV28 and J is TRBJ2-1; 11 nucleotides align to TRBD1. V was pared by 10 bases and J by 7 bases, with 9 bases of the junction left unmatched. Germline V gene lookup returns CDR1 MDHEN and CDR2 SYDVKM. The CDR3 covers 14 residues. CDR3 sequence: CAIKRDRGANEQFF. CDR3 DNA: TGTGCCATTAAACGGGACAGGGGGGCGAATGAGCAGTTCTTC.

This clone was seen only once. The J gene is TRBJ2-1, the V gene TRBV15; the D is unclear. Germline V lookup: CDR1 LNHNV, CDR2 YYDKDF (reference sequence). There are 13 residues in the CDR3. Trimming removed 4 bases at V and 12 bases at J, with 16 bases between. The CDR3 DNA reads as TGTGCCACCAGCACACTCGGCGGCCTTGGGCAGTTCTTC. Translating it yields CATSTLGGLGQFF.

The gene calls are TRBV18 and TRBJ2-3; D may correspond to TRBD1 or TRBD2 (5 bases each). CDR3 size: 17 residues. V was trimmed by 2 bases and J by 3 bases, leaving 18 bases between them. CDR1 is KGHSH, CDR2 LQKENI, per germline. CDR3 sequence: CASSPALRGRRTDTQYF. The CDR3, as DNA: TGTGCCAGCTCACCAGCTCTAAGGGGCAGGAGGACAGATACGCAGTATTTT.

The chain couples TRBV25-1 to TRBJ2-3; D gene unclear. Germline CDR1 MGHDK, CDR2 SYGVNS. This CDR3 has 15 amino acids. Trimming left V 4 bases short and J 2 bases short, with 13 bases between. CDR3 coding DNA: TGTGCCAGCAGTGTTCGATTACGGACCACAGATACGCAGTATTTT. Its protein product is CASSVRLRTTDTQYF.

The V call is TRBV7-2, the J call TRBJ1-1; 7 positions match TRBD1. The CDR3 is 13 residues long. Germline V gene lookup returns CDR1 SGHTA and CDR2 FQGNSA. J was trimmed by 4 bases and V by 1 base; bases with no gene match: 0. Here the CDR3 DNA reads TGTGCCAGCAGCTTAGGGACAGGCACTGAAGCTTTCTTT. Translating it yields CASSLGTGTEAFF.

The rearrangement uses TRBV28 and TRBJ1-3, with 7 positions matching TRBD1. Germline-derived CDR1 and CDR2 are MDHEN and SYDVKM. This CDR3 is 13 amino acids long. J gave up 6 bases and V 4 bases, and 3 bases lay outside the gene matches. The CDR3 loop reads CASSSGGENTIYF. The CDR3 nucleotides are TGTGCCAGCAGTTCAGGGGGGGAAAACACCATATATTTT.

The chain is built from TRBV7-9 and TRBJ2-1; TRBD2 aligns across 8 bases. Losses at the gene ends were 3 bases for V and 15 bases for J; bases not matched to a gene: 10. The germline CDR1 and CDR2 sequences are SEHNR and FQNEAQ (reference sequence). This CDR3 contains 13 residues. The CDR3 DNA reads TGTGCCAGCAGCTTCCCACTAGCGGAGGTGTGGTTCTTC. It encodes CASSFPLAEVWFF.

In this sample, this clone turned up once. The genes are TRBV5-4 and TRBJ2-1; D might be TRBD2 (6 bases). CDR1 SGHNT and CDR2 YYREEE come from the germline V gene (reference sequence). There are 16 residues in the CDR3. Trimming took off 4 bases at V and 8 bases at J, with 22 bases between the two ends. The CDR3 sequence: CASSTHKRALGDEQFF. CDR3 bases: TGTGCCAGCAGCACTCATAAGCGGGCCCTCGGCGATGAGCAGTTCTTC.

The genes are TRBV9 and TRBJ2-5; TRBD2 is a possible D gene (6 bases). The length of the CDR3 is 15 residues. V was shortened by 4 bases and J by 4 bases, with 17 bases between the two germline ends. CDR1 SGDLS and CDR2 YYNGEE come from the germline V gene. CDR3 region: CASSTTPEEGETQYF. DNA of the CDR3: TGTGCCAGCAGCACGACACCCGAGGAGGGAGAGACCCAGTACTTC. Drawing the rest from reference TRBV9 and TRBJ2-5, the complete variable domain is DSGVTQTPKHLITATGQRVTLRCSPRSGDLSVYWYQQSLDQGLQFLIQYYNGEERAKGNILERFSAQQFPDLHSELNLSSLELGDSALYFCASSTTPEEGETQYFGPGTRLLVL.

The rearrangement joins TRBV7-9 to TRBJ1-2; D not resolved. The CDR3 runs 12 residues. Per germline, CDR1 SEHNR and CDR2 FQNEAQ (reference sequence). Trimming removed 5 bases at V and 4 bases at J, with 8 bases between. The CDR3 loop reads CASSGGPYGYTF. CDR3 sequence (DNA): TGTGCCAGCAGCGGAGGCCCCTATGGCTACACCTTC.

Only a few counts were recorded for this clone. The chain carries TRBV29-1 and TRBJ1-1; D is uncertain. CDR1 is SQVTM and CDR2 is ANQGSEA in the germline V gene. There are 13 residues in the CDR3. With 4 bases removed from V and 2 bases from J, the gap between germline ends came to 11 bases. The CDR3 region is CSVAQQVNTEAFF. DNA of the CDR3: TGCAGCGTTGCCCAACAAGTAAACACTGAAGCTTTCTTT.

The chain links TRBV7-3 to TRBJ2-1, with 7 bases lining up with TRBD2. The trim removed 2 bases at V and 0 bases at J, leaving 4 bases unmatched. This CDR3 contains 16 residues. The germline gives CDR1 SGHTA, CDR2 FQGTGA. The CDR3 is CASSLDPSGSYNEQFF. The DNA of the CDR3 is TGTGCCAGCAGCTTAGACCCTAGCGGCTCCTACAATGAGCAGTTCTTC.

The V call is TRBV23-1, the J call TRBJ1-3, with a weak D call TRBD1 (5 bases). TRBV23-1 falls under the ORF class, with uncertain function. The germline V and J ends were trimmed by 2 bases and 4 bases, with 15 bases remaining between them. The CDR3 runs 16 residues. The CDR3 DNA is TGCGCCAGCAGTCAAAGGGGCGTGAGGCCCGGAAACACCATATATTTT. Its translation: CASSQRGVRPGNTIYF.

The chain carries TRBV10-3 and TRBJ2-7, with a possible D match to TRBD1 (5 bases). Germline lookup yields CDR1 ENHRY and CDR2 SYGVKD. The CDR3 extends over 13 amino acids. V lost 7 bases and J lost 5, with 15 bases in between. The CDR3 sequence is CAITGRAVDEQYF. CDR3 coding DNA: TGTGCCATCACGGGCAGGGCAGTCGACGAGCAGTACTTC.